This T cell receptor (beta chain) is from a study of blood T cells in healthy people across ages. Primed by a sample-barcoded 5' primer and a J-beta primer mix, a second PCR proceeded for 7 to 11 cycles. TCRdb recomputed calls from the 5' RACE reads with MiXCR, one row per CDR3 protein. The profile shows about 1.8 million distinct CDR3 sequences, roughly 49% of them singletons. This clonotype occurred a few times. This CDR3 comprises 12 residues. Per germline, CDR1 SGDLS and CDR2 YYNGEE. V gave up 0 bases and J gave up 8 bases, with 6 bases separating them. Sequencing was done on a sample of blood. The TCR comes from a middle-aged woman in good health. The chain employs TRBV9 and TRBJ2-1; D perhaps matches TRBD2 (5 bases). The CDR3 reads CASSVERDEQFF. The CDR3 DNA follows: TGTGCCAGCAGCGTAGAGAGGGATGAGCAGTTCTTC.